The present T cell receptor beta chain was sequenced within a study of shared clonotypes between healthy human individuals. Study-level points and caveats: Generally, naive subsets came out with larger estimated richness than memory subsets.

Concerning this clone itself: Its antigen is undetermined.

Germline-derived CDR1 and CDR2 are LNHDA and SQIVND (reference sequence). V shed 3 bases and J shed 4 bases, with 10 bases lying between them. This CDR3 region has 14 residues. Generated by immunoSEQ multiplex PCR, the TCRdb table keeps only in-frame clones and is missing some. The sample comprises millions of clones, 90% to 95% of which are singletons, and 0.1% to 0.15% rests with the top ten. The V call is TRBV19, the J call TRBJ1-3; D not certain. The receptor's source is a man younger than 35 in good health. The sample taken for sequencing was naive CD4+ T cells sorted from blood. Subset here: CD45RA+ positively selected. CDR3: CASSIGLRGNTIYF. CDR3 coding DNA: TGTGCCAGTAGTATTGGGCTCAGGGGAAACACCATATATTTT.